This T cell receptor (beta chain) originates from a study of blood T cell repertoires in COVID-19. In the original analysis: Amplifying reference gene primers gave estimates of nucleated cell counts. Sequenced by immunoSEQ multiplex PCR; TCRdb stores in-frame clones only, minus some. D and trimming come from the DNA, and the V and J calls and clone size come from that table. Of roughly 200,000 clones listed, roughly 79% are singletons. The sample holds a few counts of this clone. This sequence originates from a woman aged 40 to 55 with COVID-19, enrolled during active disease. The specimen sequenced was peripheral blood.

CDR3 bases: TGTGCCAGCAGTTACGGGACAGAAGGATACGAGCAGTACTTC. Translation gives CASSYGTEGYEQYF. The chain has TRBV6-6 and TRBJ2-7, with 7 bases aligning to TRBD1. Germline trimming cut 2 bases from V and 4 bases from J; bases unmatched to any gene: 5. Germline V gene lookup returns CDR1 MNHNY and CDR2 SVGAGI (reference sequence). This CDR3 has 14 residues.